This paragraph reports one TCR beta chain. Its antigen is as yet unknown. TCRdb analysed the 5' RACE reads with MiXCR anew, one entry per CDR3 protein. The table shows under 250,000 distinct CDR3 sequences, with around 6.6% occurring only once. Per germline, CDR1 SGHTA and CDR2 FQGNSA. Trimming removed 3 bases at V and 9 bases at J, with 9 bases between. The CDR3 is 12 amino acids. The data were taken from a study of CD8 T cells in ankylosing spondylitis. Notes on the study in general: Made up of eight highly homologous variants, a TCR beta motif appeared characteristic of ankylosing spondylitis blood.

The chain combines TRBV7-2 with TRBJ2-1; unclear D gene. The source material was blood, either unsorted or a sorted T cell fraction (not recorded which). The receptor was derived from a male donor with ankylosing spondylitis. CDR3 nucleotide sequence: TGTGCCAGCAGCTTTTTTCTCGGTGAGCAGTTCTTC. Amino acids: CASSFFLGEQFF. The full variable domain, with the rest looked up from reference TRBV7-2 and TRBJ2-1, is GAGVSQSPSNKVTEKGKDVELRCDPISGHTALYWYRQSLGQGLEFLIYFQGNSAPDKSGLPSDRFSAERTGGSVSTLTIQRTQQEDSAVYLCASSFFLGEQFFGPGTRLTVL.